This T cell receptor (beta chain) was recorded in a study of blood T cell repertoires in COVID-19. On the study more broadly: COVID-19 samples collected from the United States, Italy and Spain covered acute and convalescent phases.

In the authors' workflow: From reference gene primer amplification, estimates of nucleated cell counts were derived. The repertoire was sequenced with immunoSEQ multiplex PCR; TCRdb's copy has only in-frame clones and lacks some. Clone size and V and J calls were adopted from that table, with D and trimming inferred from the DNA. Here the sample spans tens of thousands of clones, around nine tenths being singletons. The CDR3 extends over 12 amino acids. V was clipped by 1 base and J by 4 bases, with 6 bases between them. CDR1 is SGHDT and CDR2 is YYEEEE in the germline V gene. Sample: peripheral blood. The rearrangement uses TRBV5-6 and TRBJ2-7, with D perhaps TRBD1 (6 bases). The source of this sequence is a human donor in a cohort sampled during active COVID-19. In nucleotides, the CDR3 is TGTGCCAGCAGCTTGAGGGGGTACGAGCAGTACTTC. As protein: CASSLRGYEQYF.